The rows below give T cell receptor beta chains drawn from one sample of a study of regulatory T cells in long-lasting Graves disease. TCRdb used MiXCR to reprocess the multiplex PCR reads, holding one entry per CDR3 protein. The data hold almost 350,000 distinct CDR3 sequences, with around 19% observed a single time. The input for sequencing was peripheral blood mononuclear cells (PBMCs), taken when the disease was refractory, from a patient treated with antithyroid drugs. The receptors shown here come from a female donor with Graves disease. Each CDR3 is given with its conserved first and last residue. The order of the fields is V gene, clone size, D gene, J gene, CDR3 DNA, CDR3 protein. A D gene is named only where the DNA matches it firmly. Size is stated for part of the rows, as once, few or many counts, or as a class when the clone is expanded.

V: TRBV2; size: many; D: NA; J: TRBJ2-5; DNA: TGTGCCAGCACTAAAGTAGAGAGGCAAGAGACCCAGTACTTC; CDR3: CASTKVERQETQYF
V: TRBV12-5; size: many; D: TRBD1; J: TRBJ1-2; DNA: TGTGCTAGTGGCCACGGGCCGAAAAGGGACAGTTCGAACTATGGCTACACCTTC; CDR3: CASGHGPKRDSSNYGYTF
V: TRBV27; size: many; D: TRBD1; J: TRBJ1-1; DNA: TGTGCCAGCATCGGACGGACAGGAGGCCCCCAGGCTTTCTTT; CDR3: CASIGRTGGPQAFF
V: TRBV5-1; size: NA; D: TRBD1; J: TRBJ1-6; DNA: TGCGCCAGCAGCTTGGAACCGGGACAGACGAGCTCCTATAATTCACCCCTCCACTTT; CDR3: CASSLEPGQTSSYNSPLHF
V: TRBV7-6; size: NA; D: NA; J: TRBJ1-4; DNA: TGTGCCAGCAGCCCGAGGATTAATGAAAAACTGTTTTTT; CDR3: CASSPRINEKLFF
V: TRBV7-8; size: few; D: TRBD2; J: TRBJ2-7; DNA: TGTGCCAGCGGTCTAGCGGGGGGGAGGATGGGAGAGCAGTACTTC; CDR3: CASGLAGGRMGEQYF
V: TRBV18; size: few; D: NA; J: TRBJ1-1; DNA: TGTGCCAGCTCACCATCCCTGGGTGAGAACACTGAAGCTTTCTTT; CDR3: CASSPSLGENTEAFF
V: TRBV5-1; size: few; D: NA; J: TRBJ2-2; DNA: TGCGCCAGCAGCACCGAGGTGGCGAACACCGGGGAGCTGTTTTTT; CDR3: CASSTEVANTGELFF
V: TRBV11-3; size: many; D: NA; J: TRBJ1-2; DNA: TGTGCCAGCAGCTTAGACCGGGACACCCTTTATGGCTACACCTTC; CDR3: CASSLDRDTLYGYTF
V: TRBV19; size: NA; D: TRBD1; J: TRBJ1-1; DNA: TGTGCCAGCGAAGGACAGGAGCCTGAAGCTTTCTTT; CDR3: CASEGQEPEAFF
V: TRBV10-3; size: NA; D: NA; J: TRBJ1-5; DNA: TGTGCCATCAGTTCGGATTCGGGCAATCAGCCCCAGCATTTT; CDR3: CAISSDSGNQPQHF
V: TRBV27; size: many; D: NA; J: TRBJ2-7; DNA: TGTGCCAGCAGTTTAGCAGCAGGGACGCCCGCCTACGAGCAGTACTTC; CDR3: CASSLAAGTPAYEQYF
V: TRBV6-1; size: many; D: NA; J: TRBJ1-1; DNA: TGTGCCAGCAGTCCTCTCGACTACACTGAAGCTTTCTTT; CDR3: CASSPLDYTEAFF
V: TRBV6-2/TRBV6-3; size: NA; D: NA; J: TRBJ2-1; DNA: TGTGCCAGCAGTTACGCGGGGCACGGGCAGTTCTTC; CDR3: CASSYAGHGQFF
V: TRBV5-1; size: few; D: TRBD2; J: TRBJ2-7; DNA: TGCGCCAGCAGCTTGGCCTCCGGGGGACTAGCGGATTACGAGCAGTACTTC; CDR3: CASSLASGGLADYEQYF
V: TRBV6-2/TRBV6-3; size: NA; D: TRBD1; J: TRBJ2-7; DNA: TGTGCCAGCAGGAATGACAGGGTGTCCTACGAGCAGTACTTC; CDR3: CASRNDRVSYEQYF
V: TRBV6-2/TRBV6-3; size: NA; D: NA; J: TRBJ2-2; DNA: TGTGCCAGCAGCCTAGGATTAGGGGGGGAGCTGTTTTTT; CDR3: CASSLGLGGELFF
V: TRBV20-1; size: many; D: TRBD2; J: TRBJ2-5; DNA: TGCAGTGCTAGGAGAATAGCGGGAGAACAAGAGACCCAGTACTTC; CDR3: CSARRIAGEQETQYF
V: TRBV12-3/TRBV12-4; size: NA; D: NA; J: TRBJ1-5; DNA: TGTGCCAACACTAAGCAGGCAAGGACGCCCCAGCATTTT; CDR3: CANTKQARTPQHF
V: TRBV12-3/TRBV12-4; size: many; D: TRBD1; J: TRBJ1-2; DNA: TGTGCCAGCAGTTTAACAGGGGACGCCACTTACTATGGCTACACCTTC; CDR3: CASSLTGDATYYGYTF
V: TRBV10-3; size: many; D: NA; J: TRBJ1-1; DNA: TGTGCCATCAGTGAGTCGGAGAAGGGGTGGGACACTGAAGCTTTCTTT; CDR3: CAISESEKGWDTEAFF
V: TRBV3-1; size: NA; D: NA; J: TRBJ1-5; DNA: TGTGCCAGCAGCCAAGACGGGGGGGCGGGTCAGCCCCAGCATTTT; CDR3: CASSQDGGAGQPQHF
V: TRBV11-2; size: few; D: TRBD1; J: TRBJ1-3; DNA: TGTGCCAGCAGCCTACAGGGGGCCCTCTCTGGAAACACCATATATTTT; CDR3: CASSLQGALSGNTIYF
V: TRBV10-3; size: many; D: NA; J: TRBJ2-2; DNA: TGTGCCATCAGTGAGCCCACAGAAATTGCGAACACCGGGGAGCTGTTTTTT; CDR3: CAISEPTEIANTGELFF
V: TRBV29-1; size: NA; D: NA; J: TRBJ2-5; DNA: TGCAGCGTTGTTCGGGACAACCAAGAGACCCAGTACTTC; CDR3: CSVVRDNQETQYF
V: TRBV6-2/TRBV6-3; size: NA; D: NA; J: TRBJ1-4; DNA: TGTGCCAGCAGCCCCCTGGGGGAAAAACTGTTTTTT; CDR3: CASSPLGEKLFF
V: TRBV11-2; size: many; D: NA; J: TRBJ1-1; DNA: TGTGCCAGCAGCCACGGTCGGGCAGGGGACTTGAACACTGAAGCTTTCTTT; CDR3: CASSHGRAGDLNTEAFF
V: TRBV2; size: many; D: NA; J: TRBJ1-3; DNA: TGTGCCAGCAGTGAACCCGGGACTGGAAACACCATATATTTT; CDR3: CASSEPGTGNTIYF
V: TRBV28; size: few; D: NA; J: TRBJ2-3; DNA: TGTGCCAGCAGCCCTACCGGCCCAACAGATACGCAGTATTTT; CDR3: CASSPTGPTDTQYF
V: TRBV29-1; size: many; D: NA; J: TRBJ2-7; DNA: TGCAGCGTTGAAGGGGCGGCGGACTCCTACGAGCAGTACTTC; CDR3: CSVEGAADSYEQYF
V: TRBV29-1; size: few; D: NA; J: TRBJ1-1; DNA: TGCAGCGTTGAAAGGAGGGGCACGGACACTGAAGCTTTCTTT; CDR3: CSVERRGTDTEAFF
V: TRBV2; size: NA; D: NA; J: TRBJ2-7; DNA: TGTGCCAGCAGTTTAAACGGGCGAGGCGAGCAGTACTTC; CDR3: CASSLNGRGEQYF
V: TRBV10-3; size: many; D: NA; J: TRBJ2-5; DNA: TGTGCCATCAGGGCTGGGGAGACCCAGTACTTC; CDR3: CAIRAGETQYF
V: TRBV6-1; size: many; D: TRBD2; J: TRBJ2-4; DNA: TGTGCCAGCAGTGACCCTAGCGGGGCGAGAAACATTCAGTACTTC; CDR3: CASSDPSGARNIQYF
V: TRBV28; size: many; D: NA; J: TRBJ1-6; DNA: TGTGCCAGCTGCGGCTCCTATAATTCACCCCTCCACTTT; CDR3: CASCGSYNSPLHF
V: TRBV12-3/TRBV12-4; size: NA; D: TRBD1; J: TRBJ2-7; DNA: TGTGCCGGCGGGTCGGGACAGGCCTACGAGCAGTACTTC; CDR3: CAGGSGQAYEQYF
V: TRBV6-1; size: NA; D: TRBD1; J: TRBJ1-5; DNA: TGTGCCAGCAGGGCGTGGGACAGGACTAATCAGCCCCAGCATTTT; CDR3: CASRAWDRTNQPQHF
V: TRBV2; size: many; D: NA; J: TRBJ2-3; DNA: TGTGCCAGCAGTGTACTCACTGGCGGTACGCAGTATTTT; CDR3: CASSVLTGGTQYF
V: TRBV27; size: many; D: NA; J: TRBJ2-4; DNA: TGTGCCAGCAGCCTCGAGGGGACAGCCAAAAACATTCAGTACTTC; CDR3: CASSLEGTAKNIQYF
V: TRBV30; size: many; D: NA; J: TRBJ1-6; DNA: TGTGCCTGGAACGGGGTTAATTCACCCCTCCACTTT; CDR3: CAWNGVNSPLHF
V: TRBV7-9; size: few; D: TRBD1; J: TRBJ1-1; DNA: TGTGCCAGCAGCTCAAGACAGGGTCAACCGAGGAACACTGAAGCTTTCTTT; CDR3: CASSSRQGQPRNTEAFF
V: TRBV6-1; size: few; D: NA; J: TRBJ1-2; DNA: TGTGCCTCCCGGGGCTATGGCTACACCTTC; CDR3: CASRGYGYTF